The sequence of this T cell receptor (beta chain) was determined in a study of cytomegalovirus exposure and HLA in healthy donors. Study information: Membership in the Caucasian-associated ancestry cluster was found for around 81% of 300 to 500 genotyped donors.

On this clone: The antigen remains unidentified.

The study, taken as a whole, reports: Reportedly, cytomegalovirus status was diagnosed with high sensitivity and specificity. Solely CMV serostatus was available to characterize immune exposure.

CDR3 length: 15 amino acids. CDR1 LNHDA and CDR2 SQIVND come from the germline V gene (reference sequence). Losses at the gene ends were 5 bases for V and 4 bases for J; bases not matched to a gene: 11. A multiplex PCR was run with 60 Vbeta primers and 13 Jbeta primers. As handled by the study authors: About 83 million unique TCR beta chains, some 11 million shared, were counted in a later analysis. The table came from immunoSEQ multiplex PCR; TCRdb's copy has only in-frame clones and leaves some out. That table is the source of V, J and clone size, and D and trimming were worked out from the DNA. The profile covers around 140,000 clones, with about 87% appearing a single time and 4% to 6.5% taken by the ten largest.

Sequenced material: PBMCs. V is TRBV19 and J is TRBJ2-7; 7 nucleotides agree with TRBD2. The clonotype originates from a woman aged 25 to 45 in good health and CMV-seronegative. The CDR3 is CASSSWGREEYEQYF. The CDR3 DNA is TGTGCCAGTAGTTCCTGGGGTCGGGAGGAGTACGAGCAGTACTTC. Full variable domain (remainder filled in from reference TRBV19 and TRBJ2-7): DGGITQSPKYLFRKEGQNVTLSCEQNLNHDAMYWYRQDPGQGLRLIYYSQIVNDFQKGDIAEGYSVSREKKESFPLTVTSAQKNPTAFYLCASSSWGREEYEQYFGPGTRLTVT.